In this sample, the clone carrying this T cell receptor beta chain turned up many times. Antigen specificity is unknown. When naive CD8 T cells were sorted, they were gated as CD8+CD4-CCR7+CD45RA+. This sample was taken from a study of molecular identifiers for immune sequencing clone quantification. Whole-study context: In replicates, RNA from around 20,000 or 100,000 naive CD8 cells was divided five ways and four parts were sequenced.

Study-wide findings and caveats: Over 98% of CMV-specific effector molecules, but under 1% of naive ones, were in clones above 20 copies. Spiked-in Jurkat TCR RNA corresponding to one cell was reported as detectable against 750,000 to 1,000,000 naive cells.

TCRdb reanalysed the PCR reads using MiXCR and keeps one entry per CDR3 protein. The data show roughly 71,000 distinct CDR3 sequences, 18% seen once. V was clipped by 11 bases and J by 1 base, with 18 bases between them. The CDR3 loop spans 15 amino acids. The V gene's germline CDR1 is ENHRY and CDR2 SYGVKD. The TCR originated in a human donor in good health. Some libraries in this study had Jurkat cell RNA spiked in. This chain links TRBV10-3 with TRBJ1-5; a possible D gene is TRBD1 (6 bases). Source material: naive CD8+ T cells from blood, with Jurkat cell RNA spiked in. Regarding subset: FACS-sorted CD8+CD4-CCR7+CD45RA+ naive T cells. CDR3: CAAGGGAVSNQPQHF. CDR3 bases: TGTGCCGCCGGCGGGGGGGCGGTAAGCAATCAGCCCCAGCATTTT.